This T cell receptor (beta chain) was sequenced in a study of CXCR3-negative and CXCR3-positive naive CD8 T cells. Study observations and caveats: Each naive subset displayed comparably high diversity, whereas memory CD8+ cells displayed much lower diversity. CXCR3-positive naive cells carried more hydrophobic TRB CDR3s than CXCR3-negative naive cells did.

CDR1 and CDR2 (germline): LGHNA, YNFKEQ. The CDR3 is made up of 17 amino acids. The method, 5' RACE with UMI labels, was used to prepare the TRB cDNA libraries. TCRdb re-analyzed the 5' RACE reads; it lists each CDR3 protein once, without DNA. The specimen's table records some 150,000 distinct CDR3 sequences. A word on this clonotype: Antigen unknown.

This chain joins TRBV4-2 and TRBJ2-1; TCRdb lists TRBD2, though no DNA is available to test this call. The clonotype was recovered from a human donor in good health. Some clones in this sample may be carry-over from other donors' samples. The sample taken for sequencing was naive CXCR3+ CD8+ T cells from blood. The subset was: CD45RO-CCR7+CD27+CD95- naive CD8+ T cells expressing CXCR3 (TNR3+). The CDR3: CASSQPNSGRPYNEQFF.